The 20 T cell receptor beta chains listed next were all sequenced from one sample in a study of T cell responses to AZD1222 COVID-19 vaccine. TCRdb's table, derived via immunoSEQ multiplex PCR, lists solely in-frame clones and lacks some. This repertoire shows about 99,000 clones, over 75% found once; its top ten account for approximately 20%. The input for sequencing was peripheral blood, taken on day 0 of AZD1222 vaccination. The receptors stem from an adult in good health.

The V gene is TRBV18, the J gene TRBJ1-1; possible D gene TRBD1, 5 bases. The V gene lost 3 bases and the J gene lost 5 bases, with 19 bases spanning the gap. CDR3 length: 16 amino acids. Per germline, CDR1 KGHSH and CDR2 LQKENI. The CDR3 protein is CASSPPAQGAKTEAFF. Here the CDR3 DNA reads TGTGCCAGCTCACCCCCCGCGCAAGGGGCGAAAACTGAAGCTTTCTTT.

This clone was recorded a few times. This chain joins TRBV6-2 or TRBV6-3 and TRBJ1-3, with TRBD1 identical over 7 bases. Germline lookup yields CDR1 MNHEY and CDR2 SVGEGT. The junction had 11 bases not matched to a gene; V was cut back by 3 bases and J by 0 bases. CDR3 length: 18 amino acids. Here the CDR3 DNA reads TGTGCCAGCAGTTATTACCGGGACAGAAGCTCCTCTGGAAACACCATATATTTT. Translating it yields CASSYYRDRSSSGNTIYF.

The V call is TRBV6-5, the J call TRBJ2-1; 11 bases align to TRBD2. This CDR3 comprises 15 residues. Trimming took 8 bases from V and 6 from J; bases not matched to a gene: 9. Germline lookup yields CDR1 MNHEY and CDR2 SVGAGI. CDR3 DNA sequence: TGTGCCAGCGGGCGAGGGACTAGCGGAGTCAATGAGCAGTTCTTC. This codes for CASGRGTSGVNEQFF.

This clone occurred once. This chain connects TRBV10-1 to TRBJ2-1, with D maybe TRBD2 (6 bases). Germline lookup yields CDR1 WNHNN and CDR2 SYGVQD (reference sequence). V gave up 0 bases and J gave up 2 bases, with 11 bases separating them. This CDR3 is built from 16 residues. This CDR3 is CASSESKASAYNEQFF. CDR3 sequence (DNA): TGCGCCAGCAGTGAGTCTAAGGCTAGCGCCTACAATGAGCAGTTCTTC.

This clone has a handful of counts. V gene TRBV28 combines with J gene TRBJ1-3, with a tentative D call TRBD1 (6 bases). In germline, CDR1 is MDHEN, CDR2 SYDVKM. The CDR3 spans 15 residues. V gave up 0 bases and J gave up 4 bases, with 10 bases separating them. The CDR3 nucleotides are TGTGCCAGCAGTTTATGGGCGGGGGGCGGAAACACCATATATTTT. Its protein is CASSLWAGGGNTIYF.

The CDR3 loop is CASSPGGNQPQHF. DNA of the CDR3: TGTGCCAGCAGCCCGGGGGGGAATCAGCCCCAGCATTTT. The chain uses TRBV7-9 and TRBJ1-5; tentative D call: TRBD1 (5 bases). There are 13 residues in the CDR3. Germline V gene data show CDR1 as SEHNR and CDR2 as FQNEAQ (reference sequence). V lost 5 bases to trimming and J lost 4 bases, with 9 bases between them.

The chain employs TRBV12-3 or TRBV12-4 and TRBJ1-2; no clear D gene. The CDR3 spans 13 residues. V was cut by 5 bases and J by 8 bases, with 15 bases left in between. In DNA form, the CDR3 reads TGTGCCAGCAGTCCGGACTTCACCTGGGGCTACACCTTC. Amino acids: CASSPDFTWGYTF.

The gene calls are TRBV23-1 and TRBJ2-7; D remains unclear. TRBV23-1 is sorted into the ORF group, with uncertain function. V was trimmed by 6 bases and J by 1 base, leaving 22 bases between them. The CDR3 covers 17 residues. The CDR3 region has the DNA TGCGCCAGCAGATCAGAAACCCGGTCTCTGGGGTCCTACGAGCAGTACTTC. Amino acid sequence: CASRSETRSLGSYEQYF.

The CDR3 DNA is TGTGCCAGCAGCTTGATGGTCGGCGGGGAGCTGTTTTTT. This translates into CASSLMVGGELFF. This chain uses TRBV5-4 with TRBJ2-2; no definite D call. Trimming pared 1 base from V and 7 bases from J, leaving 8 bases between. CDR1 and CDR2 (germline): SGHNT, YYREEE (reference sequence). The CDR3 is 13 residues long.

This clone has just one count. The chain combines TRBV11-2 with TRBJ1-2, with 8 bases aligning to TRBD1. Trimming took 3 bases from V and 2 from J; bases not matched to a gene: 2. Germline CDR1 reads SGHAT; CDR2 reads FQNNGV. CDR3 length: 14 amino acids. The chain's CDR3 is CASSFGQGNYGYTF. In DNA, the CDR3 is TGTGCCAGCAGCTTCGGACAGGGAAACTATGGCTACACCTTC. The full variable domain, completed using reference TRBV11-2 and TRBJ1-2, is EAGVAQSPRYKIIEKRQSVAFWCNPISGHATLYWYQQILGQGPKLLIQFQNNGVVDDSQLPKDRFSAERLKGVDSTLKIQPAKLEDSAVYLCASSFGQGNYGYTFGSGTRLTVV.

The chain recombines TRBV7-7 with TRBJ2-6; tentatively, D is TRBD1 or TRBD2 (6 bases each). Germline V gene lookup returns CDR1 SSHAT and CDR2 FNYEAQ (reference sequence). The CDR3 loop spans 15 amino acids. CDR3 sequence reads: CATAIGGSGANVLTF. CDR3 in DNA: TGTGCTACGGCCATAGGGGGGTCTGGGGCCAACGTCCTGACTTTC.

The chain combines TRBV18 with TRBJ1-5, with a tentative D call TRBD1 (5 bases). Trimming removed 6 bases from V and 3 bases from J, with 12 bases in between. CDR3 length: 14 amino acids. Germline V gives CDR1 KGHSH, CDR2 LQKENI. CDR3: CASSPGTPNQPQHF. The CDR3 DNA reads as TGTGCCAGCTCGCCTGGGACCCCCAATCAGCCCCAGCATTTT.

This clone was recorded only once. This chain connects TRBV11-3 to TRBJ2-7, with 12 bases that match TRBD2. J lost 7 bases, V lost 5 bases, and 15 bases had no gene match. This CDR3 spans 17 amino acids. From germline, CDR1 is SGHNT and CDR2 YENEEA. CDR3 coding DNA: TGTGCCAGCAGCCCCCGAGGGCTAGCGGGAGGGCCGGGGGAGCAGTACTTC. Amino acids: CASSPRGLAGGPGEQYF.

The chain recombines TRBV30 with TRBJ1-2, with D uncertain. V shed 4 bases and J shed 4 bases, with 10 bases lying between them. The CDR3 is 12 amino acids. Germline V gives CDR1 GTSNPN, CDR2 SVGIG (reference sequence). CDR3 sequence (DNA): TGTGCCTGGACCTTTTCGGGCTATGGCTACACCTTC. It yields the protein CAWTFSGYGYTF.

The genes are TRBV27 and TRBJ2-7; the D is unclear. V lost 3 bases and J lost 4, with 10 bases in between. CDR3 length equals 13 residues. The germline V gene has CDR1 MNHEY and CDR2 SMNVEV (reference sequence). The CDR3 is CASSFGRRYEQYF. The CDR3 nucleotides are TGTGCCAGCAGTTTTGGCCGAAGGTACGAGCAGTACTTC.

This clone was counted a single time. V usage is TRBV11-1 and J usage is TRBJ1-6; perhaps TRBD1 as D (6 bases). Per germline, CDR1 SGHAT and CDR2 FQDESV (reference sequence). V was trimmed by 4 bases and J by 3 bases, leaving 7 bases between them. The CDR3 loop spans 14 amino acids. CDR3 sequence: CASSSRGYNSPLHF. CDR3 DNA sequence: TGTGCCAGCAGCTCCAGGGGCTATAATTCACCCCTCCACTTT.

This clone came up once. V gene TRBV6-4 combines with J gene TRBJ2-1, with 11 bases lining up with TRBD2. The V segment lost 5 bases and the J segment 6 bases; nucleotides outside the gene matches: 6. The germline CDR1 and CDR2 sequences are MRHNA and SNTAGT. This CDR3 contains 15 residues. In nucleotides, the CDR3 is TGTGCCAGCAGTCCTGGACTAGCGGGCTTCAATGAGCAGTTCTTC. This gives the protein CASSPGLAGFNEQFF.

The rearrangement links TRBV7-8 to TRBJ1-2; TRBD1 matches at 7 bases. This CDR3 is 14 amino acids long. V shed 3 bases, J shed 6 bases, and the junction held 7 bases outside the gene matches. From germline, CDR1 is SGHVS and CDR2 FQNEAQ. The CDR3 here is CASSFGQVGNGYTF. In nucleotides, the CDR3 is TGTGCCAGCAGCTTCGGACAGGTGGGGAATGGCTACACCTTC.

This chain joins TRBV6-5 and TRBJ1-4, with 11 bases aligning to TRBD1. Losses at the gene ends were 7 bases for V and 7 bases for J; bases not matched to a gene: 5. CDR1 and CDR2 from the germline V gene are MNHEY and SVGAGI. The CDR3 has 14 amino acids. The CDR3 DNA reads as TGTGCCAGCATACCGGGACAGGGGGTTGAAAAACTGTTTTTT. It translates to CASIPGQGVEKLFF.

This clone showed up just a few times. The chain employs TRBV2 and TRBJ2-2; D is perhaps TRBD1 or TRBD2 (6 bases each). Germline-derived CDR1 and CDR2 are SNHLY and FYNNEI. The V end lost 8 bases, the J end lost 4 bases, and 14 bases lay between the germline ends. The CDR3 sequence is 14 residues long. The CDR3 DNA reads TGTGCCAGCCTACCTGGGGGGCGCACCGGGGAGCTGTTTTTT. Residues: CASLPGGRTGELFF.